This T cell receptor (beta chain) was sequenced in a study of shared clonotypes between healthy human individuals. V lost 5 bases to trimming and J lost 4 bases, with 21 bases between them. The germline CDR1 and CDR2 sequences are SGHVS and FQNEAQ. This CDR3 spans 16 amino acids. Sequencing used immunoSEQ multiplex PCR; TCRdb keeps in-frame clones, though not all of them. Here the sample spans fewer than 400,000 clones, about 74% being singletons. The chain is built from TRBV7-8 and TRBJ2-7; D possibly corresponds to TRBD1 (5 bases). The sequence derives from a man between 25 and 39 years old in good health. The sequenced material came from memory CD4+ T cells sorted from blood. Subset described: CD45RA-negative fraction. CDR3 amino acids: CASSNRRTYSEYEQYF. CDR3 coding DNA: TGTGCCAGCAGCAACCGAAGGACATACAGCGAATACGAGCAGTACTTC. Full variable domain (outside the CDR3, taken from reference TRBV7-8 and TRBJ2-7): GAGVSQSPRYKVAKRGQDVALRCDPISGHVSLFWYQQALGQGPEFLTYFQNEAQLDKSGLPSDRFFAERPEGSVSTLKIQRTQQEDSAVYLCASSNRRTYSEYEQYFGPGTRLTVT.